This T cell receptor delta chain was recovered during a study of gamma-delta chains in newborns, infants, children. This CDR3 is built from 14 residues. Germline lookup yields CDR1 TVYSNPD and CDR2 GDNSRS (reference sequence). V lost 2 bases, J lost 3 bases, and 8 bases stayed unmatched. TCRdb ran CATT on the reads. This table holds about 4,200 delta-chain clones, approximately 14% found once. Comments on this clone: The protein held in TCRdb is that of a much larger clone and does not match this DNA's translation at residue 6, likely because of a read error; the protein shown is translated from the DNA.

The sequence was collected from a child who was a newborn, infant or young child, either healthy, febrile or measles-vaccinated (not recorded which). Sequencing input: blood. The chain recombines TRDV3 with TRDJ1; 8 bases fit TRDD3. The CDR3 region has the DNA TGTGCCTTTGCCTGGCGGGGGATATCCGATAAACTCATCTTT. Its translation: CAFAWRGISDKLIF.